Following are 22 T cell receptor beta chains from one sample sequenced in a study of blood T cells in healthy people across ages. A sample-barcoded 5' primer and a J-beta primer mix were used in a second PCR of about 7 to 12 cycles. TCRdb used MiXCR to reprocess the 5' RACE reads, holding one entry per CDR3 protein. The data hold 850,000 to 1,000,000 distinct CDR3 sequences, with 45% to 60% observed a single time. The sequenced material came from blood. The receptors here all came from an older woman in good health.

The chain uses TRBV5-1 and TRBJ2-7; 8 nucleotides align to TRBD1. V lost 4 bases to trimming and J lost 3 bases; unmatched junction nucleotides: 9. Germline V lookup: CDR1 SGHRS, CDR2 YFSETQ. CDR3 length: 15 amino acids. The CDR3 DNA reads TGCGCCAGCAGCGTCGGGACAGGTGAATTCTACGAGCAGTACTTC. This sequence encodes CASSVGTGEFYEQYF.

Only a few counts were recorded for this clonotype. The genes are TRBV20-1 and TRBJ1-6; TRBD1 is a possible D gene (5 bases). V lost 0 bases, J lost 0 bases, and 12 bases lay in between. This CDR3 has 17 residues. CDR1 and CDR2 (germline): DFQATT, SNEGSKA (reference sequence). In DNA form, the CDR3 reads TGCAGTGCTAGAGATTGGGGCAGGAGCTCCTATAATTCACCCCTCCACTTT. This sequence encodes CSARDWGRSSYNSPLHF.

The rearrangement links TRBV4-3 to TRBJ1-6, with D possibly matching TRBD1 (6 bases). This CDR3 has 17 amino acids. Between the trimmed V and J ends, which lost 1 base and 7 bases, there was a span of 17 bases. Germline loops: CDR1 LGHNA, CDR2 YSLEER. The DNA of the CDR3 is TGCGCCAGCAGCCAAGGGGCCCGACAGGCACTGAATTCACCCCTCCACTTT. Protein product: CASSQGARQALNSPLHF.

In this sample, this clonotype turned up a few times. This chain joins TRBV6-2 or TRBV6-3 and TRBJ2-1, with 9 bases matching TRBD2. Germline lookup yields CDR1 MNHEY and CDR2 SVGEGT. V was pared by 3 bases and J by 6 bases, with 6 bases of the junction left unmatched. This CDR3 has 15 amino acids. Here the CDR3 DNA reads TGTGCCAGCAGTTATCCGGGACTAGCATTCAATGAGCAGTTCTTC. Translation: CASSYPGLAFNEQFF.

The chain joins TRBV28 to TRBJ2-5; D is uncertain. Between the trimmed V and J ends, which lost 9 bases and 4 bases, there was a span of 9 bases. Germline V gene sequence: CDR1 MDHEN, CDR2 SYDVKM. The CDR3 covers 11 residues. DNA of the CDR3: TGTGCCAGTTTAATGGGAGAGACCCAGTACTTC. Translated, it gives CASLMGETQYF.

This chain uses TRBV7-9 with TRBJ2-7, with 9 bases that match TRBD2. The CDR3 runs to 13 residues. Germline V gives CDR1 SEHNR, CDR2 FQNEAQ (reference sequence). Trimming at V came to 6 bases and at J to 3 bases, leaving 3 bases not matched to a gene. The CDR3 DNA follows: TGTGCCAGCAGGCGGGAGGGCATCTACGAGCAGTACTTC. Translating it yields CASRREGIYEQYF. Filled out from reference TRBV7-9 and TRBJ2-7, the complete variable domain reads DTGVSQNPRHKITKRGQNVTFRCDPISEHNRLYWYRQTLGQGPEFLTYFQNEAQLEKSRLLSDRFSAERPKGSFSTLEIQRTEQGDSAMYLCASRREGIYEQYFGPGTRLTVT.

The V gene is TRBV6-2 or TRBV6-3, the J gene TRBJ2-1, with D maybe TRBD2 (6 bases). CDR1 is MNHEY, CDR2 SVGEGT, per germline. The CDR3 extends over 16 amino acids. V was shortened by 4 bases and J by 5 bases, with 18 bases between the two germline ends. The CDR3: CASSWTSGSPDNEQFF. The DNA of the CDR3 is TGTGCCAGCAGTTGGACGAGCGGGTCCCCTGACAATGAGCAGTTCTTC.

The sample holds many counts of this clonotype. J is TRBJ2-3 and V is TRBV5-1, with D tentatively TRBD1 (6 bases). The CDR3 has 14 residues. Between the trimmed V and J ends, which lost 4 bases and 3 bases, there was a span of 12 bases. Germline V gives CDR1 SGHRS, CDR2 YFSETQ. Here the CDR3 DNA reads TGCGCCAGCAGCGCCACAGGGAGAACAGATACGCAGTATTTT. Translation: CASSATGRTDTQYF.

The rearrangement joins TRBV28 to TRBJ1-5, with a weak D call TRBD1 (6 bases). Germline lookup yields CDR1 MDHEN and CDR2 SYDVKM. CDR3 size: 20 residues. V was clipped by 6 bases and J by 0 bases, with 27 bases between them. Here the CDR3 DNA reads TGTGCCAGCAGCCCTCCCACAGGGTCGCCCTCTGATTTTAGCAATCAGCCCCAGCATTTT. Translated: CASSPPTGSPSDFSNQPQHF.

Worth noting for this clonotype: One junction end disagrees with the germline gene, perhaps due to a read error. This chain uses TRBV28 with TRBJ2-6, with a tentative D call TRBD1 (6 bases). The CDR3 length is 15 residues. CDR1 and CDR2 from the germline V gene are MDHEN and SYDVKM. As DNA, the CDR3 is TGTGTCAGCAGCAACAGGGTCCCTGGGGCCAACGTCCTGACTTTC. Its protein product is CVSSNRVPGANVLTF.

The V call is TRBV7-3, the J call TRBJ2-2, with 11 nucleotides matching TRBD2. This CDR3 has 16 residues. Unmatched junction bases numbered 10, after V lost 5 bases and J lost 8 bases. The germline gives CDR1 SGHTA, CDR2 FQGTGA. The CDR3 is CASSKFQTSGDGELFF. The CDR3, as DNA: TGTGCCAGCAGCAAATTCCAGACTAGCGGGGATGGGGAGCTGTTTTTT. Using reference TRBV7-3 and TRBJ2-2 for the parts outside the CDR3, the full variable domain is GAGVSQTPSNKVTEKGKYVELRCDPISGHTALYWYRQSLGQGPEFLIYFQGTGAADDSGLPNDRFFAVRPEGSVSTLKIQRTERGDSAVYLCASSKFQTSGDGELFFGEGSRLTVL.

The rearrangement uses TRBV7-2 and TRBJ2-7; TRBD2 agrees at 14 bases. Germline loops: CDR1 SGHTA, CDR2 FQGNSA. With V trimmed by 5 bases and J by 3 bases, 12 bases remained unmatched. The length of the CDR3 is 18 residues. CDR3 DNA: TGTGCCAGCAGCAAAGGACTAGCGGGGGGCAGTGGGAGCTACGAGCAGTACTTC. It encodes CASSKGLAGGSGSYEQYF.

The gene calls are TRBV28 and TRBJ2-3, with D hard to call. Germline V gives CDR1 MDHEN, CDR2 SYDVKM. This CDR3 comprises 15 residues. The V gene lost 2 bases and the J gene lost 8 bases, with 17 bases spanning the gap. CDR3 nucleotide sequence: TGTGCCAGCAGTTTACCTTCCTCCCCTTCCATTACGCAGTATTTT. It specifies CASSLPSSPSITQYF.

This clonotype was observed once. J is TRBJ2-1 and V is TRBV6-5, with 10 bases identical to TRBD1. The CDR3 covers 17 residues. CDR1 and CDR2 from the germline V gene are MNHEY and SVGAGI. After removal of 0 bases from V and 5 bases from J, the junction contained 7 bases not matched to a gene. CDR3 coding DNA: TGTGCCAGCAGTTACTCTAGACAGGGGGCTAACGACAATGAGCAGTTCTTC. As protein: CASSYSRQGANDNEQFF.

The gene calls are TRBV28 and TRBJ2-1, with TRBD1 matching 7 bases. From germline, CDR1 is MDHEN and CDR2 SYDVKM. This CDR3 contains 15 residues. The ends lost 6 bases at V and 4 bases at J; junction bases unmatched: 9. CDR3 sequence: CASREGGRGYNEQFF. The CDR3 DNA follows: TGTGCCAGCAGGGAAGGGGGCAGGGGGTACAATGAGCAGTTCTTC.

The sample holds a few counts of this clonotype. The chain employs TRBV9 and TRBJ2-3; 9 positions match TRBD2. The CDR3 runs 15 residues. V was clipped by 0 bases and J by 6 bases; unmatched bases: 5. CDR1 SGDLS and CDR2 YYNGEE come from the germline V gene. CDR3 sequence reads: CASSVGAGGSDTQYF. DNA of the CDR3: TGTGCCAGCAGCGTAGGAGCGGGAGGCTCGGATACGCAGTATTTT. Together with reference TRBV9 and TRBJ2-3, the CDR3 gives the full variable domain: DSGVTQTPKHLITATGQRVTLRCSPRSGDLSVYWYQQSLDQGLQFLIQYYNGEERAKGNILERFSAQQFPDLHSELNLSSLELGDSALYFCASSVGAGGSDTQYFGPGTRLTVL.

This clonotype has only a few counts. The chain combines TRBV30 with TRBJ1-2; D call uncertain. V lost 1 base to trimming and J lost 2 bases, with 8 bases between them. This CDR3 has 13 residues. Germline CDR1 and CDR2: GTSNPN and SVGIG (reference sequence). CDR3 loop: CAWSGESNYGYTF. In nucleotides, the CDR3 is TGTGCCTGGAGTGGGGAGTCGAACTATGGCTACACCTTC.

The chain is built from TRBV2 and TRBJ2-7; the D gene could be TRBD1 or TRBD2 (5 bases each). This CDR3 has 13 amino acids. V was clipped by 3 bases and J by 4 bases, with 10 bases between them. From germline, CDR1 is SNHLY and CDR2 FYNNEI. CDR3 sequence: CASSDDEGYEQYF. For the CDR3, the DNA is TGTGCCAGCAGTGACGATGAGGGGTACGAGCAGTACTTC.

This clonotype has only a few counts. V and J are TRBV6-5 and TRBJ2-7, with TRBD2 matching 12 bases. The germline V gene has CDR1 MNHEY and CDR2 SVGAGI. The CDR3 sequence is 14 residues long. Losses at the gene ends were 8 bases for V and 5 bases for J; bases not matched to a gene: 7. CDR3 amino acids: CASGLRLAGDEQYF. CDR3 bases: TGTGCCAGCGGCTTACGACTAGCGGGAGACGAGCAGTACTTC.

The table lists this clonotype with many counts. The rearrangement links TRBV7-2 to TRBJ2-7; a weak D match, TRBD2 (6 bases). CDR1 and CDR2 from the germline V gene are SGHTA and FQGNSA. V lost 5 bases, J lost 6 bases, and 17 bases lay in between. The CDR3 sequence is 14 residues long. The CDR3 spells CASSDMWGVAEQYF. The CDR3 DNA reads as TGTGCCAGCAGCGACATGTGGGGGGTTGCCGAGCAGTACTTC.

This clonotype appeared a few times. The chain links TRBV4-1 to TRBJ1-4; D is ambiguous. V was pared by 0 bases and J by 6 bases, with 8 bases between. The germline gives CDR1 MGHRA, CDR2 YSYEKL. CDR3 length: 14 amino acids. The CDR3 region has the DNA TGCGCCAGCAGCCAAGAAGTCTCGGATGAAAAACTGTTTTTT. It translates to CASSQEVSDEKLFF.

In this sample, this clonotype turned up a few times. This rearrangement joins TRBV6-5 to TRBJ2-7, with 10 positions matching TRBD2. Germline V lookup: CDR1 MNHEY, CDR2 SVGAGI. V trimming: 6 bases; J trimming: 3 bases; junction bases outside the gene matches: 8. The CDR3 runs to 15 residues. CDR3 amino acids: CASRPRPSGSYEQYF. CDR3 coding DNA: TGTGCCAGCAGGCCCCGTCCTAGCGGGAGCTACGAGCAGTACTTC.